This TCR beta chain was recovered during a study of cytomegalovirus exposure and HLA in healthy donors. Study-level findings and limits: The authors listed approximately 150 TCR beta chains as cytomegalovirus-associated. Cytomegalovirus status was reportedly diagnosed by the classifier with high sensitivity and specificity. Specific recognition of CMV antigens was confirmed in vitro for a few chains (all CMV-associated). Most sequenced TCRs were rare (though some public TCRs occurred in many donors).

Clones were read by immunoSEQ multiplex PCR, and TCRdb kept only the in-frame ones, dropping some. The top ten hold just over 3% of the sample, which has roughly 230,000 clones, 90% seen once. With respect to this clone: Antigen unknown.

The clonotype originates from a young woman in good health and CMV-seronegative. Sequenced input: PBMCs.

This CDR3 is CASSLGGIYNEQFF. The DNA of the CDR3 is TGTGCCAGCAGTTTAGGCGGGATCTACAATGAGCAGTTCTTC. V usage is TRBV28 and J usage is TRBJ2-1; D is possibly TRBD2 (6 bases). The germline gives CDR1 MDHEN, CDR2 SYDVKM. This CDR3 is built from 14 residues. The germline V and J ends were trimmed by 2 bases and 3 bases, with 8 bases remaining between them.